The sequence of this T cell receptor beta chain was determined in a study of T cell repertoires in cytomegalovirus infection. The CDR3 is 12 residues long. Trimming shortened V by 6 bases and J by 3 bases, and 9 bases separated the two germline ends. CDR1 SEHNR and CDR2 FQNEAQ come from the germline V gene (reference sequence). This clonotype came up many times. The antigen remains undetermined. TCRdb independently ran MiXCR on the reads; one entry per CDR3 protein. The sample includes about 920,000 distinct CDR3 sequences, 31% of them seen just once. This sequence was found in a human donor in good health (CMV status not recorded). Some clones in this sample may be carry-over from other donors' samples. The chain employs TRBV7-9 and TRBJ2-7; D is possibly TRBD1 (5 bases). This material consisted of cultured CD8+ T cells from PBMCs, taken from culture after CMV antigen stimulation. The CDR3 nucleotides are TGTGCCAGCAGACCAGACAGCTACGAGCAGTACTTC. Translation: CASRPDSYEQYF.